Listed below are T cell receptor beta chains from one sample, sequenced in a study of blood T cell repertoires in COVID-19. Profiling relied on immunoSEQ multiplex PCR, and the TCRdb table lists in-frame clones only, not all of them. The sample has hundreds of thousands of clones; around nine tenths are singletons. Sequencing was carried out using peripheral blood. The receptor set was obtained from a woman aged 30 to 39 with COVID-19, enrolled during active disease. The conserved cysteine and the conserved F or W are not part of the CDR3 here.

TRBJ2-2 | TRBV7-9 | ASSLTTGAGELF
TRBJ2-1 | TRBV19 | ASSTVAGDNEQF
TRBJ2-7 | TRBV19 | ASSWDYTYEQY
TRBJ1-3 | TRBV9 | ASSVDGGSGNTIY
TRBJ2-1 | TRBV5-1 | ASSYWSAGGPGSNEQF
TRBJ2-1 | TRBV28 | ASSFSEQF
TRBJ1-3 | TRBV28 | ASSLDRGGGGNTIY
TRBJ1-1 | TRBV24-1 | ATSGSGTEAF
TRBJ2-7 | TRBV4-1 | ASSQGPSGRLYEQY
TRBJ1-4 | TRBV5-4 | ASSLDQNEKLF
TRBJ2-7 | TRBV28 | ASRPRNQGIFSYEQY
TRBJ1-4 | TRBV6-5 | ASSSQGEKLF
TRBJ2-3 | TRBV10-3 | AISGTSGSTDTQY
TRBJ2-1 | TRBV4-3 | ASSLAGGVYNEQF
TRBJ2-2 | TRBV11-2 | ASSSGLAGEGELF
TRBJ2-1 | TRBV15 | ATSRGRSGGLNEQF
TRBJ1-5 | TRBV11-3 | ASSLIGRGQAFQPQH
TRBJ1-2 | TRBV4-1 | ASSQDRGALPYGYT
TRBJ1-2 | TRBV6-5 | ASSDMDRLYGYT
TRBJ2-7 | TRBV6-6 | ASSYRDISYEQY
TRBJ2-3 | TRBV7-9 | ASSEDRGGTDTQY
TRBJ2-7 | TRBV6-2/TRBV6-3 | ASSYSLRYEQY